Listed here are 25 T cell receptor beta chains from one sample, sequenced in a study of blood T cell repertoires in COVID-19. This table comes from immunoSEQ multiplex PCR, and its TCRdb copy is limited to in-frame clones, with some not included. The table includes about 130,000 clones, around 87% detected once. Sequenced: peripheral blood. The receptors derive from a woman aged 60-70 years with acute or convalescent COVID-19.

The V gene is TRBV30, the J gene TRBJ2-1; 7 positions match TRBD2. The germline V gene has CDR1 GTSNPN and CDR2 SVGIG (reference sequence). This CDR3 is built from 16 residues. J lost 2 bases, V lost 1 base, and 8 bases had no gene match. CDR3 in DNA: TGTGCCTGGAGTGCGTCTAGCGGAAATACCTACAATGAGCAGTTCTTC. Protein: CAWSASSGNTYNEQFF.

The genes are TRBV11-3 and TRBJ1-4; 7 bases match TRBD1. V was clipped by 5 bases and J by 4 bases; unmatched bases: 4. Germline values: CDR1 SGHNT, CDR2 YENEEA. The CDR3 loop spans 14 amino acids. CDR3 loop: CASSPDRLNEKLFF. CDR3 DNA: TGTGCCAGCAGCCCGGACAGGCTTAATGAAAAACTGTTTTTT.

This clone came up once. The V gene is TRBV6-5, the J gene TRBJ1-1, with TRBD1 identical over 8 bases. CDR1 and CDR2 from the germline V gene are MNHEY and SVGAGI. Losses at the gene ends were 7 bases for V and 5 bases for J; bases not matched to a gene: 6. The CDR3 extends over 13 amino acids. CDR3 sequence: CASMKNRGTEAFF. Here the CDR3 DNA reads TGTGCCAGCATGAAGAACAGGGGGACTGAAGCTTTCTTT.

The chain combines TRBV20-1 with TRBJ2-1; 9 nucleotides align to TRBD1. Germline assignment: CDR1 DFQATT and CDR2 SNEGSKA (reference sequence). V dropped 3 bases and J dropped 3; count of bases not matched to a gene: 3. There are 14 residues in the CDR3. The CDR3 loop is CSASETGGYNEQFF. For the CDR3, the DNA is TGCAGTGCTAGTGAGACAGGGGGCTACAATGAGCAGTTCTTC.

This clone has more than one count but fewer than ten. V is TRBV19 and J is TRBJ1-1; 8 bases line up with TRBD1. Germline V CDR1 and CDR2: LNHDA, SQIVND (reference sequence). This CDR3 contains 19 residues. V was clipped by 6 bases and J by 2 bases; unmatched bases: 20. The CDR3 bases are TGTGCCAGTAGCCAAAACCCGCGGACAGGGAAGAGGGCTAACACTGAAGCTTTCTTT. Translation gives CASSQNPRTGKRANTEAFF.

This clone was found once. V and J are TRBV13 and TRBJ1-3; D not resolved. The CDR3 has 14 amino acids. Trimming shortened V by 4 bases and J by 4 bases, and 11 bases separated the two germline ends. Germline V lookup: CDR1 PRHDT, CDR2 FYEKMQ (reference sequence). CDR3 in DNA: TGTGCCAGCAGCTCAGGCGGTTCCGGAAACACCATATATTTT. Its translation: CASSSGGSGNTIYF.

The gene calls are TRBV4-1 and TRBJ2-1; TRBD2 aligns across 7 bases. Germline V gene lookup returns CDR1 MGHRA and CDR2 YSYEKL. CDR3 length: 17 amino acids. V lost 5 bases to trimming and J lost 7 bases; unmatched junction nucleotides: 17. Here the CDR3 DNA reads TGCGCCAGCAGCTCCCCCGGCGGCCAGCGGGATAGGAATGAGCAGTTCTTC. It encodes CASSSPGGQRDRNEQFF.

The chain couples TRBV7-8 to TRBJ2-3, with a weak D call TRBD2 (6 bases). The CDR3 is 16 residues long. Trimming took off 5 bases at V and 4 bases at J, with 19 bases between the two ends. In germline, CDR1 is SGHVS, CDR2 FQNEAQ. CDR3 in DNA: TGTGCCAGCAGCGCAGCGGGCCTGGGACTCTCAGATACGCAGTATTTT. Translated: CASSAAGLGLSDTQYF.

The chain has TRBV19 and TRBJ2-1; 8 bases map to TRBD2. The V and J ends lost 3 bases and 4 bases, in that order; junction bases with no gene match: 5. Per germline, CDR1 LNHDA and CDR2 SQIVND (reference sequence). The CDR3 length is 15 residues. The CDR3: CASSIGGGRYNEQFF. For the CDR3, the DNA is TGTGCCAGTAGTATCGGAGGCGGGAGGTACAATGAGCAGTTCTTC.

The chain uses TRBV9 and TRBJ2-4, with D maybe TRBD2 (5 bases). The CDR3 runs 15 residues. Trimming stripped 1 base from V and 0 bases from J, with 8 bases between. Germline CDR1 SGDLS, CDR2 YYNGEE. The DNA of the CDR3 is TGTGCCAGCAGCGTACGGGGAGAAGCCAAAAACATTCAGTACTTC. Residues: CASSVRGEAKNIQYF. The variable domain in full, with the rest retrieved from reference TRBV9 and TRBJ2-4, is DSGVTQTPKHLITATGQRVTLRCSPRSGDLSVYWYQQSLDQGLQFLIQYYNGEERAKGNILERFSAQQFPDLHSELNLSSLELGDSALYFCASSVRGEAKNIQYFGAGTRLSVL.

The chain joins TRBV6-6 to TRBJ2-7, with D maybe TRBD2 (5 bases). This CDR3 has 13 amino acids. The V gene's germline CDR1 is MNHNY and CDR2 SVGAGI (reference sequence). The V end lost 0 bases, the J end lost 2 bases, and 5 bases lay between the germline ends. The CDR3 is CASSYSRAYEQYF. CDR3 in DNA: TGTGCCAGCAGTTACTCGCGGGCCTACGAGCAGTACTTC.

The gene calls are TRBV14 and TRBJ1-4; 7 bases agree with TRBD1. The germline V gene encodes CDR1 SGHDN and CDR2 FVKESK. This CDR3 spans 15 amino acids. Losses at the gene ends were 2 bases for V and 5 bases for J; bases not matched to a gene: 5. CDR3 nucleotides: TGTGCCAGCAGCCAACACAGGGGTTCCAATGAAAAACTGTTTTTT. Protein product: CASSQHRGSNEKLFF.

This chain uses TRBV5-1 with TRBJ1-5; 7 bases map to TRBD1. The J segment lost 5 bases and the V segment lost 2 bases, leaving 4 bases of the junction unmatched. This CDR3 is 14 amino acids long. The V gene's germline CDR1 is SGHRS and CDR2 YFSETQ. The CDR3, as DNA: TGCGCCAGCAGCTTACGACAGGGTGATCAGCCCCAGCATTTT. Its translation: CASSLRQGDQPQHF.

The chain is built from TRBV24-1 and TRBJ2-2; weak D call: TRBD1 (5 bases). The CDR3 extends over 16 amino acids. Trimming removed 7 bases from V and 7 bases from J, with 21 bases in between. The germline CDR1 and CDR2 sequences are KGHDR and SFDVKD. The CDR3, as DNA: TGTGCCACCAGCAGAAGCAGGGTCTGGGAAGGCGGGGAGCTGTTTTTT. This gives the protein CATSRSRVWEGGELFF.

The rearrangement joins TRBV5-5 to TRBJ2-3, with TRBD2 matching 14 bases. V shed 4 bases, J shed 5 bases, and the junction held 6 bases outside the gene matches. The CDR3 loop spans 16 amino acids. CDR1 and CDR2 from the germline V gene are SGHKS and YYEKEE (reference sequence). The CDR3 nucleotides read TGTGCCAGCAGCCAGGGACTAGCGGGAGTTGAAGATACGCAGTATTTT. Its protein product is CASSQGLAGVEDTQYF.

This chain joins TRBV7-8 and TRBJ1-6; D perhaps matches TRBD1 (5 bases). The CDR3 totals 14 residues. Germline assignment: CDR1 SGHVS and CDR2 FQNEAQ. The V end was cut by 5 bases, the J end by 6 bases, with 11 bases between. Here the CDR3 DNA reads TGTGCCAGCAGCACCGGGGGGATTAATTCACCCCTCCACTTT. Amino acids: CASSTGGINSPLHF.

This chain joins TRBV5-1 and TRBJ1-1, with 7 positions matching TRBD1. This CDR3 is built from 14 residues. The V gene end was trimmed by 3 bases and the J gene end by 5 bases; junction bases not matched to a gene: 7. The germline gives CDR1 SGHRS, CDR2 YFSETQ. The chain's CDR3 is CASSSPGQRTEAFF. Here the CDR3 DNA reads TGCGCCAGCAGCTCGCCGGGACAGAGGACTGAAGCTTTCTTT.

CDR3 in DNA: TGTGCCAGCAGCCAAGCCAGGGGTTCCTACGAGCAGTACTTC. Amino acid sequence: CASSQARGSYEQYF. The V gene is TRBV3-1 (or the pseudogene TRBV3-2), the J gene TRBJ2-7; D perhaps matches TRBD1 (6 bases). This CDR3 spans 14 amino acids. The V end was cut by 1 base, the J end by 1 base, with 8 bases between. CDR1 is LGHDT and CDR2 is YNNKEL in the germline V gene (reference sequence).

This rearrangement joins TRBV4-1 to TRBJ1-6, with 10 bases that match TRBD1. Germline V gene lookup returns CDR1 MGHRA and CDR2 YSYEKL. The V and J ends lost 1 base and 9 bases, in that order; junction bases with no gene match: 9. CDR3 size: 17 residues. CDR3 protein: CASSQVGRDRGRSPLHF. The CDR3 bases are TGCGCCAGCAGCCAAGTAGGACGGGACAGGGGTCGTTCACCCCTCCACTTT.

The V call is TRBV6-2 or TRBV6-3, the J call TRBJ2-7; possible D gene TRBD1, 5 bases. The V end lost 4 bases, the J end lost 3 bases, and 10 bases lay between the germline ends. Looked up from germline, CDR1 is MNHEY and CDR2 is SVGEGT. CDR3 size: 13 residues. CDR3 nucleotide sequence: TGTGCCAGCAGTTGGGCAGGGCTCTACGAGCAGTACTTC. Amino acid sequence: CASSWAGLYEQYF.

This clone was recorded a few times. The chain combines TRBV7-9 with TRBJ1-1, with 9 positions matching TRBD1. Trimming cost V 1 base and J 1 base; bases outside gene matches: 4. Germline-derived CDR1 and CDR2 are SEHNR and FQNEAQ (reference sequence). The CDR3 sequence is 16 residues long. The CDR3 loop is CASSLEGQGPNTEAFF. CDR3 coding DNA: TGTGCCAGCAGCTTAGAGGGACAGGGACCGAACACTGAAGCTTTCTTT.

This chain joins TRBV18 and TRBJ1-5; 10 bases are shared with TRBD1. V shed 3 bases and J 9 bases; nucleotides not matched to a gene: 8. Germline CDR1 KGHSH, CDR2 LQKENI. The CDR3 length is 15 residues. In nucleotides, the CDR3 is TGTGCCAGCTCACCCGGGACAGGGGCCAGTATGCCCCAGCATTTT. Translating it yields CASSPGTGASMPQHF.

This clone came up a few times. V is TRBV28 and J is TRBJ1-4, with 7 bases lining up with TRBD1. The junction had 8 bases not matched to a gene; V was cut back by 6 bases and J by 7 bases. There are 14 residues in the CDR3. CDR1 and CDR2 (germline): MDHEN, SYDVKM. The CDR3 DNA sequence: TGTGCCAGCAGGAGGCAGGGGGTCGGTGAAAAACTGTTTTTT. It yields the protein CASRRQGVGEKLFF.

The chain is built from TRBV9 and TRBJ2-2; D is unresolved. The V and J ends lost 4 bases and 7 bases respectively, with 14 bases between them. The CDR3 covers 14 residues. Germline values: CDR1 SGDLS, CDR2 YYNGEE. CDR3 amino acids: CASSSLLRIGELFF. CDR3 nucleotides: TGTGCCAGCAGCTCCCTTCTGCGCATCGGGGAGCTGTTTTTT.

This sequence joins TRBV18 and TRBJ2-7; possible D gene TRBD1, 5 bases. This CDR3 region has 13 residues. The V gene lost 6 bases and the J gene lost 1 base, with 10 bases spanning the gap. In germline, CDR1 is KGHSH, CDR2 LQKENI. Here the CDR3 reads CASSPQGSYEQYF. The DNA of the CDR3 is TGTGCCAGCTCGCCTCAGGGATCCTACGAGCAGTACTTC. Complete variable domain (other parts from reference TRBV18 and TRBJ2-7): NAGVMQNPRHLVRRRGQEARLRCSPMKGHSHVYWYRQLPEEGLKFMVYLQKENIIDESGMPKERFSAEFPKEGPSILRIQQVVRGDSAAYFCASSPQGSYEQYFGPGTRLTVT.